This entry describes one TCR beta chain. The data were obtained in a study of T cell responses to AZD1222 COVID-19 vaccine. The CDR3 length is 13 residues. In germline, CDR1 is WNHNN, CDR2 SYGVQD (reference sequence). The V and J ends lost 2 bases and 3 bases respectively, with 7 bases between them. Sequencing was performed with immunoSEQ multiplex PCR; in TCRdb, only in-frame clones are kept and a portion is missing. The repertoire holds approximately 140,000 clones, with 91% as singletons. Specimen: peripheral blood, collected on day 0 of AZD1222 vaccination. The chain links TRBV10-1 to TRBJ1-1; D unclear. This clonotype was sampled from an adult in good health. For the CDR3, the DNA is TGCGCCAGCAGTGAGGGTTCCTACACTGAAGCTTTCTTT. Its protein product is CASSEGSYTEAFF.